These 5 T cell receptor beta chains originate from one sample sequenced in a study of T cell changes during pregnancy in multiple sclerosis. Profiled with immunoSEQ multiplex PCR; TCRdb holds only in-frame clones, not every one. The table lists tens of thousands of clones, 80% to 95% of them singletons. This specimen consisted of CD8+ T cells from peripheral blood mononuclear cells, obtained after pregnancy. The receptors were gathered from a female donor with multiple sclerosis, enrolled in a pregnancy study.

This rearrangement joins TRBV2 to TRBJ2-1; TRBD1 matches at 10 bases. The CDR3 runs to 16 residues. CDR1 is SNHLY, CDR2 FYNNEI, per germline. V shed 6 bases, J shed 4 bases, and the junction held 9 bases outside the gene matches. CDR3 bases: TGTGCCAGCAGAGGGTACCGGGACAGGGGATACAATGAGCAGTTCTTC. Its translation is CASRGYRDRGYNEQFF.

The chain uses TRBV4-2 and TRBJ2-2, with 9 bases fitting TRBD2. This CDR3 has 15 residues. Trimming removed 0 bases from V and 4 bases from J; junction bases left unmatched: 0. Germline assignment: CDR1 LGHNA and CDR2 YNFKEQ. As DNA, the CDR3 is TGTGCCAGCAGCCAAGAGCGGGGGGGCACCGGGGAGCTGTTTTTT. This gives the protein CASSQERGGTGELFF.

This clone occurred a few times. The chain has TRBV27 and TRBJ2-1; D is undetermined. Trimming removed 3 bases from V and 7 bases from J, with 10 bases in between. The CDR3 runs 13 residues. Germline values: CDR1 MNHEY, CDR2 SMNVEV (reference sequence). The CDR3 region has the DNA TGTGCCAGCAGTTTGGCTAGTTGGAATGAGCAGTTCTTC. This translates into CASSLASWNEQFF.

In nucleotides, the CDR3 is TGTGCCAGCAGTGACTCGTCTAGCGGGAGCACAGATACGCAGTATTTT. It translates to CASSDSSSGSTDTQYF. The rearrangement joins TRBV6-4 to TRBJ2-3; 8 bases match TRBD2. Losses at the gene ends were 0 bases for V and 0 bases for J; bases not matched to a gene: 2. Looked up from germline, CDR1 is MRHNA and CDR2 is SNTAGT. The CDR3 is made up of 16 amino acids.

This clone was seen once. V gene TRBV27 combines with J gene TRBJ2-1; 9 bases are a match to TRBD2. The germline V gene encodes CDR1 MNHEY and CDR2 SMNVEV (reference sequence). This CDR3 has 14 residues. The trim removed 8 bases at V and 4 bases at J, leaving 6 bases unmatched. The CDR3 spells CASSASGDYNEQFF. The CDR3 DNA is TGTGCCAGCTCAGCTAGCGGGGATTACAATGAGCAGTTCTTC.